The next 16 T cell receptor beta chains were all read from a single sample in a study of identical twins. TCRdb fed the 5' RACE reads into MiXCR, producing one record per CDR3 protein. In the table there are roughly 540,000 distinct CDR3 sequences, roughly a fifth of which are singletons. This sample also belongs to another study, concerning T cells expressing NK-cell markers.

Sequenced: CD4+ T cells sorted from blood. Receptor source: a woman aged 18-29 years in good health.

A few counts support this clonotype. The rearrangement links TRBV6-5 to TRBJ1-1; D unresolved. This CDR3 spans 14 amino acids. CDR1 is MNHEY and CDR2 is SVGAGI in the germline V gene. Trimming removed 2 bases at V and 4 bases at J, with 11 bases between. In nucleotides, the CDR3 is TGTGCCAGCAGTTACCTACCAAGCGGCACTGAAGCTTTCTTT. The encoded protein is CASSYLPSGTEAFF.

This clonotype has a handful of counts. This rearrangement joins TRBV18 to TRBJ2-5; D not resolved. Germline V gene sequence: CDR1 KGHSH, CDR2 LQKENI. V shed 2 bases and J shed 2 bases, with 6 bases lying between them. The CDR3 sequence is 13 residues long. CDR3 in amino acids: CASSPVHQETQYF. In DNA, the CDR3 is TGTGCCAGCTCACCAGTCCATCAAGAGACCCAGTACTTC.

This clonotype has a handful of counts. The genes are TRBV10-3 and TRBJ2-7; D unresolved. V was trimmed by 3 bases and J by 2 bases, leaving 11 bases between them. The CDR3 totals 14 residues. Per germline, CDR1 ENHRY and CDR2 SYGVKD. The DNA of the CDR3 is TGTGCCATCAGTGACAGAACCCTTCCCTACGAGCAGTACTTC. Amino acids: CAISDRTLPYEQYF.

This chain connects TRBV29-1 to TRBJ2-2; D possibly corresponds to TRBD1 (6 bases). The CDR3 contains 12 residues. Germline V gene data show CDR1 as SQVTM and CDR2 as ANQGSEA. The germline V and J ends were trimmed by 4 bases and 6 bases, with 9 bases remaining between them. The CDR3 is CSVARGSGELFF. The CDR3 bases are TGCAGCGTTGCTAGGGGGTCCGGGGAGCTGTTTTTT.

This clonotype came up a few times. CDR3 sequence: CSAAPPPAVSYEQYF. The CDR3 DNA reads TGCAGTGCTGCCCCCCCCCCGGCGGTGTCCTACGAGCAGTACTTC. The genes are TRBV20-1 and TRBJ2-7, with D unresolved. The germline CDR1 and CDR2 sequences are DFQATT and SNEGSKA (reference sequence). The CDR3 sequence is 15 residues long. The V gene lost 5 bases and the J gene lost 1 base, with 18 bases spanning the gap.

This clonotype was recorded a few times. The chain recombines TRBV6-5 with TRBJ2-7; TRBD2 agrees at 9 bases. Losses at the gene ends were 3 bases for V and 4 bases for J; bases not matched to a gene: 7. This CDR3 comprises 15 residues. Germline CDR1 MNHEY, CDR2 SVGAGI. The CDR3 loop is CASSYSGTSSYEQYF. CDR3 DNA sequence: TGTGCCAGCAGTTATTCCGGGACTAGCTCATACGAGCAGTACTTC.

V gene TRBV20-1 combines with J gene TRBJ2-2; the D is unclear. This CDR3 has 14 amino acids. Trimming cost V 2 bases and J 4 bases, with 11 bases left between them. Germline CDR1 and CDR2: DFQATT and SNEGSKA (reference sequence). CDR3 nucleotides: TGCAGTGCTAGAAGTGGACCGATCACCGGGGAGCTGTTTTTT. Residues: CSARSGPITGELFF.

V usage is TRBV9 and J usage is TRBJ2-5; no reliable D call. The germline gives CDR1 SGDLS, CDR2 YYNGEE. Trimming took 0 bases from V and 2 from J, leaving 5 bases between them. This CDR3 comprises 13 residues. The CDR3 reads CASSVGPQETQYF. In nucleotides, the CDR3 is TGTGCCAGCAGCGTAGGCCCTCAAGAGACCCAGTACTTC.

The chain links TRBV6-1 to TRBJ2-3, with 7 nucleotides matching TRBD2. Germline values: CDR1 MNHNS, CDR2 SASEGT. The CDR3 sequence is 13 residues long. Trimming took 8 bases from V and 5 from J; bases not matched to a gene: 7. The CDR3 DNA follows: TGTGCCAGCGGGGCGGGAGTGAGAGATACGCAGTATTTT. It yields the protein CASGAGVRDTQYF.

The chain has TRBV10-3 and TRBJ2-2; D not resolved. Germline V lookup: CDR1 ENHRY, CDR2 SYGVKD. V was clipped by 7 bases and J by 8 bases, with 11 bases between them. The CDR3 is 12 residues long. The CDR3, as DNA: TGTGCCATCACTCGAACGCAAGGGGAGCTGTTTTTT. Protein sequence: CAITRTQGELFF.

This chain joins TRBV6-2 or TRBV6-3 and TRBJ2-2; 9 positions match TRBD2. This CDR3 has 17 amino acids. Germline-derived CDR1 and CDR2 are MNHEY and SVGEGT. The junction had 12 bases not matched to a gene; V was cut back by 7 bases and J by 3 bases. DNA of the CDR3: TGTGCCAGCACCGACCCCCGCGGGAGGGCCGACACCGGGGAGCTGTTTTTT. Translation gives CASTDPRGRADTGELFF.

The chain combines TRBV5-1 with TRBJ2-7; D might be TRBD1 (6 bases). Trimming took off 0 bases at V and 6 bases at J, with 16 bases between the two ends. The CDR3 has 15 residues. Germline V gives CDR1 SGHRS, CDR2 YFSETQ. The CDR3 reads CASSLAPSQGSEQYF. The CDR3 DNA sequence: TGCGCCAGCAGCTTGGCCCCAAGTCAGGGGAGCGAGCAGTACTTC.

The genes are TRBV20-1 and TRBJ2-3; TRBD1 agrees at 8 bases. The CDR3 covers 14 residues. Looked up from germline, CDR1 is DFQATT and CDR2 is SNEGSKA (reference sequence). After removal of 2 bases from V and 4 bases from J, the junction contained 5 bases not matched to a gene. DNA for the CDR3: TGCAGTGCTAGAAGGACAGGGTCATCAGATACGCAGTATTTT. Translated: CSARRTGSSDTQYF.

This clonotype turned up a few times. This rearrangement joins TRBV2 to TRBJ1-6, with D hard to call. V was pared by 5 bases and J by 7 bases, with 15 bases between. CDR3 size: 15 residues. Germline V gene data show CDR1 as SNHLY and CDR2 as FYNNEI. The CDR3 DNA is TGTGCCAGCAGTACGGATCCAGGAAGAAATTCACCCCTCCACTTT. Protein: CASSTDPGRNSPLHF.

The chain recombines TRBV20-1 with TRBJ2-1; D is perhaps TRBD2 (7 bases). Trimming shortened V by 7 bases and J by 3 bases, and 13 bases separated the two germline ends. This CDR3 is built from 13 residues. Germline V gene lookup returns CDR1 DFQATT and CDR2 SNEGSKA (reference sequence). The CDR3: CSGAGANYNEQFF. Here the CDR3 DNA reads TGCAGTGGGGCGGGGGCCAACTACAATGAGCAGTTCTTC.

This chain connects TRBV7-9 to TRBJ2-1; the match to TRBD2 covers 8 bases. Germline CDR1 reads SEHNR; CDR2 reads FQNEAQ (reference sequence). V shed 5 bases, J shed 3 bases, and the junction held 9 bases outside the gene matches. The CDR3 extends over 16 amino acids. As DNA, the CDR3 is TGTGCCAGCAGCATACTAGCGGTCACGTTCTACAATGAGCAGTTCTTC. Translated: CASSILAVTFYNEQFF. The variable domain in full, with the rest retrieved from reference TRBV7-9 and TRBJ2-1, is DTGVSQNPRHKITKRGQNVTFRCDPISEHNRLYWYRQTLGQGPEFLTYFQNEAQLEKSRLLSDRFSAERPKGSFSTLEIQRTEQGDSAMYLCASSILAVTFYNEQFFGPGTRLTVL.